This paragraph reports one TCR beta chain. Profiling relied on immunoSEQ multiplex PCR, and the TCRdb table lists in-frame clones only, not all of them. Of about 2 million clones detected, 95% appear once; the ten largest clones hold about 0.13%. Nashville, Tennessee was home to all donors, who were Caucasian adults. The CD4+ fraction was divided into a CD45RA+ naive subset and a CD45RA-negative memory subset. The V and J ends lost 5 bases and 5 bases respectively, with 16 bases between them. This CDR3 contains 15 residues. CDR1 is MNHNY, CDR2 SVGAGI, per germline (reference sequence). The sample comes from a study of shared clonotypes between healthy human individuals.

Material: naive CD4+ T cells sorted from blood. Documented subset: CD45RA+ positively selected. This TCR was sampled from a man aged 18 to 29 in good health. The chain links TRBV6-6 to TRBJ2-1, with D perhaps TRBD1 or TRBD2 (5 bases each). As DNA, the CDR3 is TGTGCCAGCAGTCCGCCCGGGACGGCAGACAATGAGCAGTTCTTC. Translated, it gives CASSPPGTADNEQFF.